These 8 T cell receptor beta chains originate from one sample sequenced in a study of CD8 T cells in Susac syndrome. An input of about 0.5 to 1 ug of RNA was subjected to reverse transcription using random hexamers. TCRdb re-derived calls from the immunoSEQ multiplex PCR reads in MiXCR, one entry per CDR3 protein. The sample has more than 150,000 distinct CDR3 sequences; 90% to 95% are singletons. Sequencing input: CD4+ T cells from PBMCs. The receptors originated from a human donor in good health.

The V gene is TRBV9, the J gene TRBJ1-4; D is uncertain. Looked up from germline, CDR1 is SGDLS and CDR2 is YYNGEE. V lost 0 bases to trimming and J lost 6 bases, with 3 bases between them. The CDR3 is 12 amino acids. CDR3: CASSVGDEKLFF. DNA for the CDR3: TGTGCCAGCAGCGTAGGCGATGAAAAACTGTTTTTT.

The chain links TRBV7-9 to TRBJ2-3, with D uncertain. Germline CDR1 reads SEHNR; CDR2 reads FQNEAQ (reference sequence). This CDR3 spans 13 amino acids. Trimming removed 7 bases from V and 5 bases from J, with 13 bases in between. Written as DNA, the CDR3 is TGTGCCAGCATTGATGGCGGCCTAGATACGCAGTATTTT. It yields the protein CASIDGGLDTQYF. The complete variable domain, with remaining parts taken from reference TRBV7-9 and TRBJ2-3, reads DTGVSQNPRHKITKRGQNVTFRCDPISEHNRLYWYRQTLGQGPEFLTYFQNEAQLEKSRLLSDRFSAERPKGSFSTLEIQRTEQGDSAMYLCASIDGGLDTQYFGPGTRLTVL.

The V call is TRBV29-1, the J call TRBJ2-7, with D possibly being TRBD1 or TRBD2 (7 bases each). In germline, CDR1 is SQVTM, CDR2 ANQGSEA. V dropped 6 bases and J dropped 6 bases, with 15 bases sitting between them. The CDR3 covers 12 residues. In nucleotides, the CDR3 is TGCAGCGTAGCGGGACAGTTCGTCGAGCAGTACTTC. This sequence encodes CSVAGQFVEQYF.

The rearrangement uses TRBV6-6 and TRBJ2-3; D is unclear. The germline CDR1 and CDR2 sequences are MNHNY and SVGAGI (reference sequence). This CDR3 is 15 amino acids long. V dropped 1 base and J dropped 1 base, with 9 bases sitting between them. The CDR3 DNA sequence: TGTGCCAGCAGTTACTATTTAACTGGCACAGATACGCAGTATTTT. It codes for CASSYYLTGTDTQYF.

The chain links TRBV3-1 to TRBJ1-6, with no clear D. The germline CDR1 and CDR2 sequences are LGHDT and YNNKEL (reference sequence). The CDR3 consists of 14 residues. Trimming left V 2 bases short and J 7 bases short, with 9 bases between. The CDR3 nucleotides read TGTGCCAGCAGCCAACCCCGAGACAATTCACCCCTCCACTTT. Protein product: CASSQPRDNSPLHF.

V is TRBV9 and J is TRBJ2-1; D is undetermined. Looked up from germline, CDR1 is SGDLS and CDR2 is YYNGEE. Trimming left V 3 bases short and J 4 bases short, with 5 bases between. The CDR3 sequence is 12 residues long. CDR3 loop: CASSEGYNEQFF. The CDR3 bases are TGTGCCAGCAGCGAGGGATACAATGAGCAGTTCTTC. The variable domain in full, completed from reference TRBV9 and TRBJ2-1, reads DSGVTQTPKHLITATGQRVTLRCSPRSGDLSVYWYQQSLDQGLQFLIQYYNGEERAKGNILERFSAQQFPDLHSELNLSSLELGDSALYFCASSEGYNEQFFGPGTRLTVL.

The chain joins TRBV3-1 to TRBJ1-6; D gene uncertain. Trimming took off 0 bases at V and 8 bases at J, with 5 bases between the two ends. Germline values: CDR1 LGHDT, CDR2 YNNKEL (reference sequence). The CDR3 consists of 13 residues. The CDR3 is CASSQDYDSPLHF. CDR3 DNA sequence: TGTGCCAGCAGCCAAGATTACGATTCACCCCTCCACTTT.

This chain links TRBV12-3 or TRBV12-4 with TRBJ2-1; D unclear. V was trimmed by 2 bases and J by 4 bases, leaving 6 bases between them. This CDR3 contains 13 residues. The CDR3 loop reads CASSLNSYNEQFF. The CDR3 DNA is TGTGCCAGCAGTTTAAACAGTTACAATGAGCAGTTCTTC.